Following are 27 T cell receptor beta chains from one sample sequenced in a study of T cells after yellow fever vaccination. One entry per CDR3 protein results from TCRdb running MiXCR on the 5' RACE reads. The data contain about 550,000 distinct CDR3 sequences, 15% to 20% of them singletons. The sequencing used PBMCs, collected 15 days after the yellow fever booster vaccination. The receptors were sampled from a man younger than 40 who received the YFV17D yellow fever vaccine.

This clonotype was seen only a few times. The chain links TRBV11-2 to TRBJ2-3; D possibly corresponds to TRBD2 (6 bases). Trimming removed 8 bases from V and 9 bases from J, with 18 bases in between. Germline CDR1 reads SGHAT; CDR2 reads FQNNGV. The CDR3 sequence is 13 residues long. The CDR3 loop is CASAASVDGTQYF. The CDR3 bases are TGTGCCAGCGCGGCTAGCGTTGATGGGACGCAGTATTTT.

CDR3 sequence (DNA): TGTGCCATCGGCCCCGGGCCAGGGCACGAGCAGTACTTC. As protein: CAIGPGPGHEQYF. The V call is TRBV28, the J call TRBJ2-7, with D possibly TRBD1 on 5 matching bases. CDR3 length: 13 amino acids. The V gene lost 10 bases and the J gene lost 5 bases, with 18 bases spanning the gap. CDR1 and CDR2 (germline): MDHEN, SYDVKM.

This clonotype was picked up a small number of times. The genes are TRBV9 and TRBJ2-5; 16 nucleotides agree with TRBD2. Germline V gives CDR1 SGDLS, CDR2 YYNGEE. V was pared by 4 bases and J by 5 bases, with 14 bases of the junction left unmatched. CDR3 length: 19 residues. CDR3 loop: CASSSQRGLAGGTGETQYF. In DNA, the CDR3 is TGTGCCAGCAGCTCACAAAGGGGACTAGCGGGAGGGACCGGCGAGACCCAGTACTTC.

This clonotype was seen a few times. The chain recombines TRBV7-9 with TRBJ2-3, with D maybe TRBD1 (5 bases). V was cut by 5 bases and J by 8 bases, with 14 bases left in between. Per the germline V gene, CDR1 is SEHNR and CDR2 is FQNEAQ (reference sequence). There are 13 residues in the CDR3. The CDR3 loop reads CASSLGVTPTQYF. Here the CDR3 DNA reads TGTGCCAGCAGCCTAGGGGTAACACCTACGCAGTATTTT.

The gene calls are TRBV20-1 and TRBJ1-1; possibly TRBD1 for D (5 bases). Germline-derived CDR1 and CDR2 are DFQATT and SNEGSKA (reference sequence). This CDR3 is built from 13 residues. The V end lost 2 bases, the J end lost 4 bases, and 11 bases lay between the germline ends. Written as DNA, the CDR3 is TGCAGTGCTAGAAATACAGGACCCACTGAAGCTTTCTTT. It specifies CSARNTGPTEAFF.

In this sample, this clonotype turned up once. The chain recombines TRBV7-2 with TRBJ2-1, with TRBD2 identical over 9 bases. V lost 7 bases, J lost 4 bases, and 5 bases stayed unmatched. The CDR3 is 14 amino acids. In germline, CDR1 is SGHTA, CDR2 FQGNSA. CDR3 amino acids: CASTASGAYNEQFF. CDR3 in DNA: TGTGCCAGCACCGCTAGCGGGGCGTACAATGAGCAGTTCTTC.

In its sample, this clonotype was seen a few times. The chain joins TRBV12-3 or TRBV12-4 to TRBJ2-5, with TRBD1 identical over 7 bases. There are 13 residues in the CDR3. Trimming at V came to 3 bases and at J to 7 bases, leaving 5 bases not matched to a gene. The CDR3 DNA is TGTGCCAGCAGTTTGACAGGGACGGGGACCCAGTACTTC. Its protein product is CASSLTGTGTQYF.

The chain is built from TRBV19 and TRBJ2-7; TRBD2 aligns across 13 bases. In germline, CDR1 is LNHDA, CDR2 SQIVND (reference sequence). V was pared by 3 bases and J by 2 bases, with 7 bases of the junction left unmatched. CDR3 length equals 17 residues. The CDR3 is CASSIGQGLAGTYEQYF. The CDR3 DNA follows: TGTGCCAGTAGTATCGGCCAGGGACTAGCGGGGACCTACGAGCAGTACTTC. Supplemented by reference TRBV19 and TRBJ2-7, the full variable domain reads DGGITQSPKYLFRKEGQNVTLSCEQNLNHDAMYWYRQDPGQGLRLIYYSQIVNDFQKGDIAEGYSVSREKKESFPLTVTSAQKNPTAFYLCASSIGQGLAGTYEQYFGPGTRLTVT.

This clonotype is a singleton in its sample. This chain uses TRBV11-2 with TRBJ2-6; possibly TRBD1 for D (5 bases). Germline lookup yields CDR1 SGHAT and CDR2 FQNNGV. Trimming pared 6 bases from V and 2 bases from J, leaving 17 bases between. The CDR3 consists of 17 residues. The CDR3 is CASRRPQGIAGANVLTF. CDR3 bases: TGTGCCAGCAGACGCCCGCAGGGTATAGCTGGGGCCAACGTCCTGACTTTC.

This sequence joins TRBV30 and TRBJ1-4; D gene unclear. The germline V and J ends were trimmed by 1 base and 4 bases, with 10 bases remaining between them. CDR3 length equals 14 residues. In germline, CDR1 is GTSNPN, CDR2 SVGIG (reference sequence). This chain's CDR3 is CAWSALGVNEKLFF. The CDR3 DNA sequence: TGTGCCTGGAGTGCCCTCGGGGTTAATGAAAAACTGTTTTTT.

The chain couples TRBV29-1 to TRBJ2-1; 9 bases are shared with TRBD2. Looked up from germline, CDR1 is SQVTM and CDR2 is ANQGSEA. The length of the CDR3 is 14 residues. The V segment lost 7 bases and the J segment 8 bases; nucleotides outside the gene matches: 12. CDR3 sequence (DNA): TGCAGCGCCGCCTCGAAGCGGGGGGCCGATGAGCAGTTCTTC. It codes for CSAASKRGADEQFF.

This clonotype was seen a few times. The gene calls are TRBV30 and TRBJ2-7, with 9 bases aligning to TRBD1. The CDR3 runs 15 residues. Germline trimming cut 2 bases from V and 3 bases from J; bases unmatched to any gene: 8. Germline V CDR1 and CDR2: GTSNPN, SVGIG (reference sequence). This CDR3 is CAWSSPGTGLYEQYF. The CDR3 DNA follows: TGTGCCTGGAGTTCCCCCGGGACAGGGCTCTACGAGCAGTACTTC.

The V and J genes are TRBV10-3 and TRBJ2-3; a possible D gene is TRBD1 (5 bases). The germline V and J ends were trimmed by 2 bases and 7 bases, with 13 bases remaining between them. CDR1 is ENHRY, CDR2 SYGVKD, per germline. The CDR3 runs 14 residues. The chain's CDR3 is CAISEASSGNTQYF. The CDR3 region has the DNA TGTGCCATCAGTGAGGCCTCGTCAGGGAATACGCAGTATTTT.

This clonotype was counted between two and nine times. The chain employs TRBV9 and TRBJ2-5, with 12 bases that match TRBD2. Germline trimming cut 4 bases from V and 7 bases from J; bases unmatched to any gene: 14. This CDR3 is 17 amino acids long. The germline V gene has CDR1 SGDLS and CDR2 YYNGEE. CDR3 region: CASSPGLAGTGFGTQYF. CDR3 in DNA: TGTGCCAGCAGCCCCGGACTAGCGGGAACGGGTTTCGGGACCCAGTACTTC.

The CDR3 bases are TGCGCCAGCAGCCGAGATGCTCTTAGCGGGAGGGGAGAGACCCAGTACTTC. Its protein product is CASSRDALSGRGETQYF. This chain connects TRBV4-3 to TRBJ2-5, with 11 bases that match TRBD2. The V and J ends lost 4 bases and 4 bases, in that order; junction bases with no gene match: 11. Per germline, CDR1 LGHNA and CDR2 YSLEER. This CDR3 region has 17 residues.

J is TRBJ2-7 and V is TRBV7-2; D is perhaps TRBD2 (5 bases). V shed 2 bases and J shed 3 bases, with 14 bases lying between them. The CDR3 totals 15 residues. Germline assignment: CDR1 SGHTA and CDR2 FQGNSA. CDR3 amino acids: CASSLLRDLGYEQYF. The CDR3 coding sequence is TGTGCCAGCAGCTTACTCCGGGATCTGGGCTACGAGCAGTACTTC.

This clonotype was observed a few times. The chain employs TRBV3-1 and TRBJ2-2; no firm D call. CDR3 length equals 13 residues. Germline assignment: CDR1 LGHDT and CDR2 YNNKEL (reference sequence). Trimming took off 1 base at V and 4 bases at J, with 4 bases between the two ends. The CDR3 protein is CASSQVPTGELFF. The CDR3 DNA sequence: TGTGCCAGCAGCCAAGTTCCCACCGGGGAGCTGTTTTTT.

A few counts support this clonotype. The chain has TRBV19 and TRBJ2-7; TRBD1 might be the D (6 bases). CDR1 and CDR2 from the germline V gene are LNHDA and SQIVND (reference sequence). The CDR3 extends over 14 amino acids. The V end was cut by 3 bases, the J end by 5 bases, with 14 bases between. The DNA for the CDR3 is TGTGCCAGTAGTATCTTCAGGGACACCGACGAGCAGTACTTC. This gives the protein CASSIFRDTDEQYF. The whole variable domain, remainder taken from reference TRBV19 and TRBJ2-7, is DGGITQSPKYLFRKEGQNVTLSCEQNLNHDAMYWYRQDPGQGLRLIYYSQIVNDFQKGDIAEGYSVSREKKESFPLTVTSAQKNPTAFYLCASSIFRDTDEQYFGPGTRLTVT.

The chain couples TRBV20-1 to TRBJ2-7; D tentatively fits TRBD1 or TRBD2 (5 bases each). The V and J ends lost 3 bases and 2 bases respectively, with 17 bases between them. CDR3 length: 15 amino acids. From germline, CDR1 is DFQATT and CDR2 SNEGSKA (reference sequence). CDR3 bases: TGCAGTGCTAGGTTTTTTGGGGGATCCCCCTACGAGCAGTACTTC. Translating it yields CSARFFGGSPYEQYF.

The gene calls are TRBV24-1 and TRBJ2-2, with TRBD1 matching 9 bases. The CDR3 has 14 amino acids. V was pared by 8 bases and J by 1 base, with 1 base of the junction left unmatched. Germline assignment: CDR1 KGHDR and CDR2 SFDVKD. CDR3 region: CATTGQGNTGELFF. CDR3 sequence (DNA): TGTGCCACCACGGGACAGGGGAACACCGGGGAGCTGTTTTTT.

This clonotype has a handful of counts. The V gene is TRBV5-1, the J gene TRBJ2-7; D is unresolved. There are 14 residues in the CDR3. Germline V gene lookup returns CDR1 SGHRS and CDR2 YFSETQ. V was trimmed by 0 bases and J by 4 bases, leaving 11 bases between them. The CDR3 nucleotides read TGCGCCAGCAGCTTGGAGGATTGGCCTTACGAGCAGTACTTC. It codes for CASSLEDWPYEQYF. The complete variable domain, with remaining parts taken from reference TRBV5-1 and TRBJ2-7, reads KAGVTQTPRYLIKTRGQQVTLSCSPISGHRSVSWYQQTPGQGLQFLFEYFSETQRNKGNFPGRFSGRQFSNSRSEMNVSTLELGDSALYLCASSLEDWPYEQYFGPGTRLTVT.

In nucleotides, the CDR3 is TGTGCCTCCTCGGAGGGGGGCTACGAGCAGTACTTC. It codes for CASSEGGYEQYF. The V and J genes are TRBV11-2 and TRBJ2-7; perhaps D is TRBD1 or TRBD2 (6 bases each). The CDR3 totals 12 residues. Per germline, CDR1 SGHAT and CDR2 FQNNGV. Between the trimmed V and J ends, which lost 11 bases and 3 bases, there was a span of 14 bases. Filled out from reference TRBV11-2 and TRBJ2-7, the complete variable domain reads EAGVAQSPRYKIIEKRQSVAFWCNPISGHATLYWYQQILGQGPKLLIQFQNNGVVDDSQLPKDRFSAERLKGVDSTLKIQPAKLEDSAVYLCASSEGGYEQYFGPGTRLTVT.

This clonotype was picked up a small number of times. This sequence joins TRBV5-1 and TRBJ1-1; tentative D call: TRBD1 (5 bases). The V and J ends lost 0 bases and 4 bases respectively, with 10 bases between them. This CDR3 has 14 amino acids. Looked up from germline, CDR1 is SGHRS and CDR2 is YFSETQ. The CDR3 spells CASSLEGIPTEAFF. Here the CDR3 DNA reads TGCGCCAGCAGCTTGGAGGGGATTCCCACTGAAGCTTTCTTT.

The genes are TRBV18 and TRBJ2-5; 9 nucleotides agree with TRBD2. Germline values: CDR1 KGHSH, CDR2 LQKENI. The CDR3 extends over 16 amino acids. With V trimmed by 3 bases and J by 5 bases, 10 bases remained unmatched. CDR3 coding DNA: TGTGCCAGCTCACCGCCGGGACTAGCTCATATCGAGACCCAGTACTTC. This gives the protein CASSPPGLAHIETQYF.

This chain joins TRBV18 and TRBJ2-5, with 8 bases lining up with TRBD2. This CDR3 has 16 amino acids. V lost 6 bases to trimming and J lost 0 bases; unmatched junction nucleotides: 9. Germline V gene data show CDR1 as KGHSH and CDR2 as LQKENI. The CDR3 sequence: CASSPTSAVYQETQYF. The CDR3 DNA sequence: TGTGCCAGCTCGCCGACTAGCGCTGTTTACCAAGAGACCCAGTACTTC. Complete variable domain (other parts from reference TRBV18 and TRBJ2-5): NAGVMQNPRHLVRRRGQEARLRCSPMKGHSHVYWYRQLPEEGLKFMVYLQKENIIDESGMPKERFSAEFPKEGPSILRIQQVVRGDSAAYFCASSPTSAVYQETQYFGPGTRLLVL.

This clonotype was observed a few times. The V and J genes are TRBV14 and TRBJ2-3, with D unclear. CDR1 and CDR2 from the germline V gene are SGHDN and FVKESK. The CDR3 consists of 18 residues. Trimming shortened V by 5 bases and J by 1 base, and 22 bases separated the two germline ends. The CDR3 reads CASSNTHSSSRRTDTQYF. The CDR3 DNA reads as TGTGCCAGCAGCAATACGCACTCGAGCAGCCGGCGCACAGATACGCAGTATTTT.

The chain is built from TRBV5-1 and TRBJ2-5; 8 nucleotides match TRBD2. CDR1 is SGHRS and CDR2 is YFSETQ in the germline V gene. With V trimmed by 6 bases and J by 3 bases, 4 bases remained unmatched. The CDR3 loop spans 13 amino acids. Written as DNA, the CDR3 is TGCGCCAGCAATCTAGCGGGCGAAGAGACCCAGTACTTC. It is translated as CASNLAGEETQYF.